This T cell receptor (beta chain) was retrieved from a study of early T cells in non-severe SARS-CoV-2 infection (dated by TCRdb to the early 2020s). Broadly, across the study: Because TCR sequencing relied on bulk RNA taken from unsorted whole blood, pairing of alpha and beta chains was not possible. Summary of the overall study and its limitations: VDJdb matching was skewed toward anti-spike CD8 responses, so virus-specific expansions were likely underestimated and private and CD4 specificities were missed.

V and J lose 3 bases and 6 bases, and a span of 18 bases separates them. The CDR3 starts with the cysteine, ends with the phenylalanine, and has 16 residues. Just the 48-base CDR3 DNA is kept, in frame starting at base 1. Per the germline V gene (reference sequence), MNHEY is the CDR1 and SMNVEV is the CDR2. The library was generated by 5' RACE. The sequencer was a NextSeq 500. To correct for sequencing error and PCR bias, the TCR library protocol tagged individual cDNA molecules with unique molecular identifiers. Sequencing covered both TCR alpha and beta chains, and within each sample the abundances of alpha and beta sequences were tightly co-correlated. Per the original workflow: V gene, J gene and CDR3 annotation of TCR sequences was performed with Decombinator V4. Expanded TCRs were defined as changing significantly between any two time points under a Poisson model with p below 0.0001. TCR abundances were normalised to the total number of TCRs sequenced per sample and expressed as counts per million. MAIT TCRs were defined by TRAV1-2 paired with TRAJ12, TRAJ20 or TRAJ33, and iNKT TCRs by TRAV10 paired with TRAJ18. VDJdb, accessed 1 November 2021, was searched for CMV, EBV and SARS-CoV-2 annotated TCRs, excluding TCRs annotated for multiple antigens. The public reads were reanalyzed by TCRdb: fastp trimming at Q25, MiXCR alignment, in-frame beta chains only. Identical CDR3 proteins give one entry, which carries the most common genes and DNA. For this entry, the V and J calls and clone size follow TCRdb and not the study's own pipeline. This sample has about 35,000 distinct CDR3 sequences in its table, and roughly 4.5% of those were observed once. Jointly, the top ten make up around 8% of the sample.

This was a case-control study nested in a cohort of healthcare workers in London, UK, who had nasopharyngeal swab PCR tests and blood samples taken every week. Between 23 and 31 March 2020, the week of the UK lockdown, healthcare workers were enrolled and then followed up weekly for as long as 16 weeks. This clonotype was picked up a small number of times. Its recognized antigen is unknown. No much larger clone is present one base from it, and per-base qualities are unavailable. Rearrangement joined TRBV27 to TRBJ1-5; TRBD1 is perhaps the D gene, given 6 matching bases. The sequence came from an adult who was a healthcare worker with PCR-confirmed SARS-CoV-2 infection or an uninfected control (not recorded which). The sequencing input was whole blood. CDR3 region: CASSFRLQGSAQPQHF. The nucleotide sequence is TGTGCCAGCAGTTTTCGTTTGCAGGGGTCCGCTCAGCCCCAGCATTTT.